This passage covers 10 T cell receptor beta chains from one sample sequenced in a study of identical twins. TCRdb used MiXCR to reprocess the 5' RACE reads, holding one entry per CDR3 protein. This table holds about 520,000 distinct CDR3 sequences, approximately 22% found once. This sample also appeared in a second study, on T cells expressing NK-cell markers.

The specimen sequenced was CD4+ T cells sorted from blood. These receptors were taken from a woman under 30 in good health.

This clonotype has at least ten counts. The chain combines TRBV20-1 with TRBJ2-4; D remains unclear. Trimming took 3 bases from V and 0 from J, leaving 3 bases between them. The V gene's germline CDR1 is DFQATT and CDR2 SNEGSKA (reference sequence). This CDR3 has 12 residues. For the CDR3, the DNA is TGCAGTGCTAGTCTAGCCAAAAACATTCAGTACTTC. As protein: CSASLAKNIQYF.

The rearrangement links TRBV7-9 to TRBJ2-3, with TRBD2 matching over 8 bases. In germline, CDR1 is SEHNR, CDR2 FQNEAQ (reference sequence). The CDR3 is made up of 16 amino acids. After removal of 5 bases from V and 2 bases from J, the junction contained 9 bases not matched to a gene. CDR3 nucleotides: TGTGCCAGCAGCCCAAGCGGGAGCCCCCTCACAGATACGCAGTATTTT. Translation gives CASSPSGSPLTDTQYF.

The chain links TRBV6-2 or TRBV6-3 to TRBJ2-5, with D perhaps matching TRBD1 (5 bases). Per the germline V gene, CDR1 is MNHEY and CDR2 is SVGEGT. Trimming pared 6 bases from V and 5 bases from J, leaving 16 bases between. The CDR3 loop spans 14 amino acids. CDR3 amino acids: CASSPRQGSETQYF. As DNA, the CDR3 is TGTGCCAGCAGCCCTCGGCAGGGAAGCGAGACCCAGTACTTC.

This chain connects TRBV10-3 to TRBJ2-7; perhaps TRBD1 as D (5 bases). The CDR3 has 15 amino acids. Germline V CDR1 and CDR2: ENHRY, SYGVKD. The V and J ends lost 8 bases and 6 bases respectively, with 23 bases between them. The chain's CDR3 is CAISRRGRVTGEQYF. Written as DNA, the CDR3 is TGTGCCATCTCCCGAAGGGGCAGGGTAACGGGCGAGCAGTACTTC.

The rearrangement joins TRBV24-1 to TRBJ2-1; 7 nucleotides align to TRBD1. Germline V gives CDR1 KGHDR, CDR2 SFDVKD. This CDR3 has 12 residues. Trimming cost V 5 bases and J 8 bases; bases outside gene matches: 2. CDR3 sequence reads: CATSAQGYEQFF. CDR3 nucleotide sequence: TGTGCCACCAGTGCACAGGGGTATGAGCAGTTCTTC.

The chain combines TRBV20-1 with TRBJ2-1, with D maybe TRBD2 (5 bases). CDR3 length: 14 amino acids. Germline CDR1 reads DFQATT; CDR2 reads SNEGSKA (reference sequence). Between the trimmed V and J ends, which lost 7 bases and 0 bases, there was a span of 13 bases. The CDR3 bases are TGCAGTGGAGGCGGACTCCACTCCTACAATGAGCAGTTCTTC. Translating gives CSGGGLHSYNEQFF.

This clonotype came up a few times. CDR3 loop: CSARKQGYYGYTF. CDR3 nucleotides: TGCAGTGCTAGAAAACAGGGCTACTATGGCTACACCTTC. The J gene is TRBJ1-2, the V gene TRBV20-1, with a tentative D call TRBD1 (6 bases). Germline V gives CDR1 DFQATT, CDR2 SNEGSKA (reference sequence). Between the trimmed V and J ends, which lost 2 bases and 3 bases, there was a span of 10 bases. CDR3 length: 13 amino acids.

This clonotype was seen at least ten times. In DNA, the CDR3 is TGTGCCAGCAGCCGAACGACTAGCACCGGGGAGCTGTTTTTT. Translating gives CASSRTTSTGELFF. The rearrangement links TRBV12-3 or TRBV12-4 to TRBJ2-2; possible D gene TRBD2, 6 bases. The CDR3 spans 14 residues. Between the trimmed V and J ends, which lost 6 bases and 4 bases, there was a span of 12 bases.

The rearrangement joins TRBV12-3 or TRBV12-4 to TRBJ1-5; no reliable D call. V lost 7 bases, J lost 4 bases, and 11 bases lay in between. There are 13 residues in the CDR3. This chain's CDR3 is CASILEGNQPQHF. The CDR3 coding sequence is TGTGCCAGCATCCTTGAAGGGAATCAGCCCCAGCATTTT.

The chain uses TRBV5-5 and TRBJ2-1, with 10 bases that match TRBD2. The CDR3 is 14 residues long. The germline V gene encodes CDR1 SGHKS and CDR2 YYEKEE (reference sequence). The trim removed 2 bases at V and 7 bases at J, leaving 3 bases unmatched. The chain's CDR3 is CASSFGGLANEQFF. The CDR3 nucleotides are TGTGCCAGCAGCTTCGGGGGACTAGCGAATGAGCAGTTCTTC. The variable domain in full, with the rest retrieved from reference TRBV5-5 and TRBJ2-1, is DAGVTQSPTHLIKTRGQQVTLRCSPISGHKSVSWYQQVLGQGPQFIFQYYEKEERGRGNFPDRFSARQFPNYSSELNVNALLLGDSALYLCASSFGGLANEQFFGPGTRLTVL.